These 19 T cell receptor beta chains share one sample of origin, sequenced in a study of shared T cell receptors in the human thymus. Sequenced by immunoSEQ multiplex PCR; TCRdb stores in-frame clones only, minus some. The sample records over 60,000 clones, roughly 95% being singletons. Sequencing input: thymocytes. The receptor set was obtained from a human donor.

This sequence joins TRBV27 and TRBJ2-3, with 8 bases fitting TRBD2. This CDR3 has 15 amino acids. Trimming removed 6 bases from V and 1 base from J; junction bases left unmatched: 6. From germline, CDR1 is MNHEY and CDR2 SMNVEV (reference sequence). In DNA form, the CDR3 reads TGTGCCAGCAGACAACTAGCGGTGGGCACAGATACGCAGTATTTT. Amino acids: CASRQLAVGTDTQYF.

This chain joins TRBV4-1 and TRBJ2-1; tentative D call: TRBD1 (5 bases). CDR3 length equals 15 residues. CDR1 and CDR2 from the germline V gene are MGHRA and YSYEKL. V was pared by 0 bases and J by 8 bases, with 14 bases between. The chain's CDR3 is CASSQDAQGLDEQFF. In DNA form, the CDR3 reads TGCGCCAGCAGCCAAGACGCTCAGGGTCTCGATGAGCAGTTCTTC.

The CDR3: CASSLGPTQGPYSNQPQHF. The CDR3 nucleotides read TGTGCCAGCAGCCTTGGCCCCACACAGGGACCATATAGCAATCAGCCCCAGCATTTT. The chain recombines TRBV7-2 with TRBJ1-5, with D possibly matching TRBD1 (6 bases). Trimming stripped 5 bases from V and 0 bases from J, with 23 bases between. The germline V gene has CDR1 SGHTA and CDR2 FQGNSA. The CDR3 is 19 residues long.

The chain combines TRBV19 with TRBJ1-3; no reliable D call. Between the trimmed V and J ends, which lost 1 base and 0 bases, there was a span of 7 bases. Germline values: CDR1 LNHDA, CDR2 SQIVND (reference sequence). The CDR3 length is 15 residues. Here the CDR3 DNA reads TGTGCCAGTAGTATAGTCGGGATCTCTGGAAACACCATATATTTT. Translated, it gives CASSIVGISGNTIYF.

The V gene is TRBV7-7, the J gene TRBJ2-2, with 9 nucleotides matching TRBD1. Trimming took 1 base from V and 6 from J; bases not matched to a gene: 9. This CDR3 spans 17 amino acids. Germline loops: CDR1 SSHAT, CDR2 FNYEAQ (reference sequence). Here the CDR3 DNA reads TGTGCCAGCAGCTTAGGAGGAGGGACAGGGTGGTCCGGGGAGCTGTTTTTT. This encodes CASSLGGGTGWSGELFF. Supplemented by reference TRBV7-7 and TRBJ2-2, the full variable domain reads GAGVSQSPRYKVTKRGQDVTLRCDPISSHATLYWYQQALGQGPEFLTYFNYEAQPDKSGLPSDRFSAERPEGSISTLTIQRTEQRDSAMYRCASSLGGGTGWSGELFFGEGSRLTVL.

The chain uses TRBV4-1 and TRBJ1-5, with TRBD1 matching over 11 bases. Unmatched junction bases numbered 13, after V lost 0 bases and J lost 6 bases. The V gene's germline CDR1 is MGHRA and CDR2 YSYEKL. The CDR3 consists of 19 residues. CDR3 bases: TGCGCCAGCAGCCAAGATGGCGCGTTCGGGACAGGGGGATTTCAGCCCCAGCATTTT. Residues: CASSQDGAFGTGGFQPQHF.

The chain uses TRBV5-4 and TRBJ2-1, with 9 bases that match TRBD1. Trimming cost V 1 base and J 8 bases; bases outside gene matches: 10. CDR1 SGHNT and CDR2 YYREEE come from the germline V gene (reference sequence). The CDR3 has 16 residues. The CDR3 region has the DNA TGTGCCAGCAGCTTGTTCCGGGACAGGGCGGTTGATGAGCAGTTCTTC. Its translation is CASSLFRDRAVDEQFF.

CDR3 in amino acids: CASSLTGQGAYEQYF. The DNA for the CDR3 is TGTGCCAGCAGCTTAACGGGACAGGGCGCCTACGAGCAGTACTTC. The chain is built from TRBV7-8 and TRBJ2-7; TRBD1 aligns across 9 bases. The ends lost 2 bases at V and 2 bases at J; junction bases unmatched: 4. CDR3 size: 15 residues. Germline CDR1 is SGHVS and CDR2 is FQNEAQ.

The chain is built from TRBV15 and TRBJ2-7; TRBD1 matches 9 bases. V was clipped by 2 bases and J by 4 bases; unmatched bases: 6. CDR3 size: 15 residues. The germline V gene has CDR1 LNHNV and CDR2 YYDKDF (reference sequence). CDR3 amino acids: CATSRRTGALYEQYF. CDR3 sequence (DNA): TGTGCCACCAGCAGAAGGACAGGGGCCCTTTACGAGCAGTACTTC.

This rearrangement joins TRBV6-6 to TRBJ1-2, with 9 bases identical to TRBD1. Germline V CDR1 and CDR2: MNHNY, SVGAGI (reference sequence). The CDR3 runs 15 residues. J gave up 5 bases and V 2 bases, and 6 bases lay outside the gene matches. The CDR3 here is CASSYLQGASYGYTF. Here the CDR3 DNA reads TGTGCCAGCAGTTACCTACAGGGGGCTAGTTATGGCTACACCTTC.

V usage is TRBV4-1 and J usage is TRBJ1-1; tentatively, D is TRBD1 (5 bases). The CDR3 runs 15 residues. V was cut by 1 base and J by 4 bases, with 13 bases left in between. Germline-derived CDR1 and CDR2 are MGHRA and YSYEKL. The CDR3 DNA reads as TGCGCCAGCAGCCAAGTGCAGGGCCCCGGCACTGAAGCTTTCTTT. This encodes CASSQVQGPGTEAFF.

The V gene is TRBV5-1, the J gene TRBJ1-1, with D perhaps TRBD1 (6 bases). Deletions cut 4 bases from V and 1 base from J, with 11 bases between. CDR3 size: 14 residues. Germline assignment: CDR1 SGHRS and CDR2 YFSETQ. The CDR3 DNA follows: TGCGCCAGCAGCACCGCGGGACAGAACACTGAAGCTTTCTTT. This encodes CASSTAGQNTEAFF.

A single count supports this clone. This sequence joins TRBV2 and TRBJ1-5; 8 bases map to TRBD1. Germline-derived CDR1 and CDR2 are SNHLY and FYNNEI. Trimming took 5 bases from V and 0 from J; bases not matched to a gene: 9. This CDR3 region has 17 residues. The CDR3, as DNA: TGTGCCAGCAGTCCCGGGACAGGCCCTTATAGCAATCAGCCCCAGCATTTT. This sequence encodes CASSPGTGPYSNQPQHF.

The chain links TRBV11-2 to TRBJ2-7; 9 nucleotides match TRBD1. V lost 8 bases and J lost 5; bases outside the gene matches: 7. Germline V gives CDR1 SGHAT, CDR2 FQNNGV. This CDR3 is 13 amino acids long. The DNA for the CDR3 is TGTGCCAGCGGGACAGGGATCTCTCACGAGCAGTACTTC. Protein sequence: CASGTGISHEQYF.

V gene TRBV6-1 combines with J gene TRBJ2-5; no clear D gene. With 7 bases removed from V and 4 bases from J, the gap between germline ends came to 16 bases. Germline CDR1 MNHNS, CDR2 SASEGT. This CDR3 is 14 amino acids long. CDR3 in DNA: TGTGCCAGCATACGAGTACCTTATGGAGAGACCCAGTACTTC. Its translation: CASIRVPYGETQYF.

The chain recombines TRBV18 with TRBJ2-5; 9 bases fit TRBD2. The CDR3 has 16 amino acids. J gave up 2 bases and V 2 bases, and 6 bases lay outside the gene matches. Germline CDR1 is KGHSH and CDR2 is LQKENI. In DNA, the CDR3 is TGTGCCAGCTCACCAATAGCGGGGGCTTCACAAGAGACCCAGTACTTC. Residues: CASSPIAGASQETQYF.

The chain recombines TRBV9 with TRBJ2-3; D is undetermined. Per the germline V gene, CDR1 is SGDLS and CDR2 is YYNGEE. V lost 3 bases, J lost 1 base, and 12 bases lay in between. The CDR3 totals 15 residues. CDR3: CASSALSERTDTQYF. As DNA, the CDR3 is TGTGCCAGCAGCGCCCTCAGCGAGCGCACAGATACGCAGTATTTT.

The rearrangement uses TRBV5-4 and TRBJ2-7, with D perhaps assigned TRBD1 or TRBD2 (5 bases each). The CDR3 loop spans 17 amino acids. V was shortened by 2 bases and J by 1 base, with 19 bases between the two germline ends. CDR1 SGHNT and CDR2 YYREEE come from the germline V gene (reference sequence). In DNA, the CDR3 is TGTGCCAGCAGCTTTGAGGGGTCACGGTGGGAGTCCTACGAGCAGTACTTC. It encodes CASSFEGSRWESYEQYF.

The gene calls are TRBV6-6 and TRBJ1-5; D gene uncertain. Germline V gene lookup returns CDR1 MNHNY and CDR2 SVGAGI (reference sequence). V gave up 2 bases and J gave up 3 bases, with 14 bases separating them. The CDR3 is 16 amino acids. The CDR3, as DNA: TGTGCCAGCAGTTACGAATTGGTGAGGGTCAATCAGCCCCAGCATTTT. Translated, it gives CASSYELVRVNQPQHF.